This record concerns one T cell receptor (beta chain) sequence. As processed by the authors: It was from reference gene primer amplification that nucleated cell counts were estimated. Only in-frame clones appear in the TCRdb table, and some are missing; sequencing was by immunoSEQ multiplex PCR. V and J calls and clone size follow that table, whereas D and trimming were derived from the DNA. The sample includes roughly 110,000 clones, approximately 91% of them seen just once. The data were obtained in a study of blood T cell repertoires in COVID-19. Study-wide background: The cDNA or gDNA used as material had been derived from T cells, B-cell-depleted T cells, or PBMCs.

Input material: peripheral blood. This TCR was sampled from a woman in her seventies who had recovered from COVID-19.

Written as DNA, the CDR3 is TGCAGTGCGGCCCGGCGGAATGAGCAGTTCTTC. Translation gives CSAARRNEQFF. V usage is TRBV20-1 and J usage is TRBJ2-1, with D hard to call. The CDR3 runs to 11 residues. Germline CDR1 reads DFQATT; CDR2 reads SNEGSKA (reference sequence). Trimming stripped 6 bases from V and 7 bases from J, with 10 bases between.